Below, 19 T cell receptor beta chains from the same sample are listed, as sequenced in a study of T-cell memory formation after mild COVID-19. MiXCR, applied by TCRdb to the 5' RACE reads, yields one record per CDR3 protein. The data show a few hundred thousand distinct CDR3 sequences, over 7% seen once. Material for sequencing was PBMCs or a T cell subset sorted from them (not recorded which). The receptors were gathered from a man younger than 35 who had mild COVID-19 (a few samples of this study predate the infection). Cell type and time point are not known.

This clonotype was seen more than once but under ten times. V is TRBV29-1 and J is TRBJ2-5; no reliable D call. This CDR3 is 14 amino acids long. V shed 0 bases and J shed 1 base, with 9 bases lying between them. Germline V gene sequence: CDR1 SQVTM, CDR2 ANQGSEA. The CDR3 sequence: CSVEDRNSQETQYF. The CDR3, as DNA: TGCAGCGTTGAAGATAGAAATAGCCAAGAGACCCAGTACTTC. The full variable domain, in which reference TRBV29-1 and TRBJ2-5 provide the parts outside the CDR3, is SAVISQKPSRDICQRGTSLTIQCQVDSQVTMMFWYRQQPGQSLTLIATANQGSEATYESGFVIDKFPISRPNLTFSTLTVSNMSPEDSSIYLCSVEDRNSQETQYFGPGTRLLVL.

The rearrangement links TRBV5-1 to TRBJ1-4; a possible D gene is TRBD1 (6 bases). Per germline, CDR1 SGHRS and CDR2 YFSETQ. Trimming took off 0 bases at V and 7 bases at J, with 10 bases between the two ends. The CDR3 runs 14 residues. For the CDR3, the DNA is TGCGCCAGCAGCTTGGAGGCACAGGGTGAAAAACTGTTTTTT. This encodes CASSLEAQGEKLFF.

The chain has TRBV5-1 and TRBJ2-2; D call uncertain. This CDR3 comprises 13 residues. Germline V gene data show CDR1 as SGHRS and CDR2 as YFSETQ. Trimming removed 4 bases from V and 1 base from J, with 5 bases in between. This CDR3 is CASSDMNTGELFF. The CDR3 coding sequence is TGCGCCAGCAGCGACATGAACACCGGGGAGCTGTTTTTT.

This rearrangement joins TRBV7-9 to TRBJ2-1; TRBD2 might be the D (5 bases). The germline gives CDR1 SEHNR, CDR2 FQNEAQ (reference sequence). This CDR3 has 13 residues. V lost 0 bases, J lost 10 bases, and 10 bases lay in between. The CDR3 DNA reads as TGTGCCAGCAGCTTAGCGATGCGGGCGGAGCAGTTCTTC. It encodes CASSLAMRAEQFF.

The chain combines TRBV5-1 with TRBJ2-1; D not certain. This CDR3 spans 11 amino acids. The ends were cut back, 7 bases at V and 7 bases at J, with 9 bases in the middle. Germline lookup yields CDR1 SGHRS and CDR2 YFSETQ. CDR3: CASGPGNEQFF. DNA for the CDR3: TGCGCCAGCGGCCCCGGGAATGAGCAGTTCTTC. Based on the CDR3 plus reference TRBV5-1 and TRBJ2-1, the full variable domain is KAGVTQTPRYLIKTRGQQVTLSCSPISGHRSVSWYQQTPGQGLQFLFEYFSETQRNKGNFPGRFSGRQFSNSRSEMNVSTLELGDSALYLCASGPGNEQFFGPGTRLTVL.

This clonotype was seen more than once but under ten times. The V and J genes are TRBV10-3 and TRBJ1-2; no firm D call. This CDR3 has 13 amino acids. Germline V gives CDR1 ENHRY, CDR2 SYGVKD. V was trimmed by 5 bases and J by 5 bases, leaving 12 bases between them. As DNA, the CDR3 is TGTGCCATCAGTCCTGAAGCGGAATATGGCTACACCTTC. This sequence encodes CAISPEAEYGYTF.

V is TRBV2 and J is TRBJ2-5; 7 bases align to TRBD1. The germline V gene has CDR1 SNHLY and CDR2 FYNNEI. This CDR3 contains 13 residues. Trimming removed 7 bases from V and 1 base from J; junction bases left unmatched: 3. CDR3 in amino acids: CASTAGGQETQYF. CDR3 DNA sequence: TGTGCCAGCACAGCAGGGGGCCAAGAGACCCAGTACTTC.

CDR3: CASSATSGTDLQETQYF. As DNA, the CDR3 is TGTGCCAGCAGCGCGACTAGCGGGACCGACCTTCAAGAGACCCAGTACTTC. The gene calls are TRBV7-8 and TRBJ2-5; 11 positions agree with TRBD2. The CDR3 has 17 residues. Looked up from germline, CDR1 is SGHVS and CDR2 is FQNEAQ. The J segment lost 2 bases and the V segment lost 5 bases, leaving 10 bases of the junction unmatched.

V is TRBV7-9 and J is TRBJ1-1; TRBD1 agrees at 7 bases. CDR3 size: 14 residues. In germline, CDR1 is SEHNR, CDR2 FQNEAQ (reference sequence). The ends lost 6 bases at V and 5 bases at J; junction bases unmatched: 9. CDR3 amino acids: CASSSQQGRTEAFF. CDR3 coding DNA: TGTGCCAGCAGTAGCCAACAGGGGAGGACTGAAGCTTTCTTT.

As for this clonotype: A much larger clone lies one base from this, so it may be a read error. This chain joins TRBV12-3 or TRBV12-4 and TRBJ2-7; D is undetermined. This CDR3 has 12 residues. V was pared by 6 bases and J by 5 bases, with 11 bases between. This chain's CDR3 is CASSSLRNEQYV. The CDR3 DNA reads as TGTGCCAGCAGCTCGCTGCGGAACGAGCAGTACGTC.

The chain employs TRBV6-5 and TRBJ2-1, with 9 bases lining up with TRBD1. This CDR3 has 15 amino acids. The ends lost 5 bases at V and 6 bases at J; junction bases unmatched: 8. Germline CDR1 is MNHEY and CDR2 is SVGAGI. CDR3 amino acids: CASSQAGQGSNEQFF. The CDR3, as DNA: TGTGCCAGCAGTCAGGCGGGACAGGGAAGCAATGAGCAGTTCTTC.

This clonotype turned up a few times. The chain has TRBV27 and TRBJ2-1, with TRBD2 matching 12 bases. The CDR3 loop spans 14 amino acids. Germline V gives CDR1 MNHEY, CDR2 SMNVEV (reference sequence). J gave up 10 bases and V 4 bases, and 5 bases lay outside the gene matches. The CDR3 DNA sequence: TGTGCCAGCAGTTATACTAGCGGGGGGCCAGAGCAGTTCTTC. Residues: CASSYTSGGPEQFF.

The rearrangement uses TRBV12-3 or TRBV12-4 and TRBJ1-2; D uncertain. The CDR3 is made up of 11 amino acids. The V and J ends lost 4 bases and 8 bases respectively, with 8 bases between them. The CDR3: CASSYREGYTF. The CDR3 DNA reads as TGTGCCAGCAGTTATCGGGAGGGCTACACCTTC.

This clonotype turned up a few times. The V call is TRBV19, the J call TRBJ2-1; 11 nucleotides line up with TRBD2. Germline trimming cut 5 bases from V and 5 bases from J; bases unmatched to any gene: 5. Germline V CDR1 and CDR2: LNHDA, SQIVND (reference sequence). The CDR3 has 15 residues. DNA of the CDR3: TGTGCCAGTAGTGGGGGGGGACTAGCGGACAATGAGCAGTTCTTC. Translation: CASSGGGLADNEQFF. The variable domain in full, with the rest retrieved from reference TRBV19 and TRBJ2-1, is DGGITQSPKYLFRKEGQNVTLSCEQNLNHDAMYWYRQDPGQGLRLIYYSQIVNDFQKGDIAEGYSVSREKKESFPLTVTSAQKNPTAFYLCASSGGGLADNEQFFGPGTRLTVL.

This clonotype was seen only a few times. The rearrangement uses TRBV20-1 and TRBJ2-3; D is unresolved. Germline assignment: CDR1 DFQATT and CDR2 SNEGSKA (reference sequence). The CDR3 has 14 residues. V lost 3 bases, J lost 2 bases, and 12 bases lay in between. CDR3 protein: CSASQNGITDTQYF. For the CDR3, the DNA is TGCAGTGCTAGCCAGAACGGAATCACAGATACGCAGTATTTT.

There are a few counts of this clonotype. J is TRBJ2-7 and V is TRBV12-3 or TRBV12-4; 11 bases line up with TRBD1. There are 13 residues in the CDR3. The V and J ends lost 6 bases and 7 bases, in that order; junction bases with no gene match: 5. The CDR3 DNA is TGTGCCAGCAGCCGCGGGACAGGGGGTGAGCAGTACTTC. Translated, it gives CASSRGTGGEQYF.

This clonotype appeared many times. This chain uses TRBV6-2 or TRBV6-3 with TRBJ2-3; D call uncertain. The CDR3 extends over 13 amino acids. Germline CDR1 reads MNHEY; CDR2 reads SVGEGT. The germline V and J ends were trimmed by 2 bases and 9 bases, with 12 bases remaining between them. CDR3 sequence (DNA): TGTGCCAGCAGTTACGGTCTCTCCGGGACGCAGTATTTT. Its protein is CASSYGLSGTQYF.

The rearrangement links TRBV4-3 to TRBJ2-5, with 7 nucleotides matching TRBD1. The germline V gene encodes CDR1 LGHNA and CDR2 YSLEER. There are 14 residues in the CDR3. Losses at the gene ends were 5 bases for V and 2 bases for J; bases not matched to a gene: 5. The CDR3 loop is CASSDRAGQETQYF. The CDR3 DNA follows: TGCGCCAGCAGCGACAGGGCCGGGCAAGAGACCCAGTACTTC.

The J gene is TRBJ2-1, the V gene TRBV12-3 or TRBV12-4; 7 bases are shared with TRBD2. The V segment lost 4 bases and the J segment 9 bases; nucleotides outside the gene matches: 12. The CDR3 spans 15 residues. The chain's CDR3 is CASSSTAGSVTEQFF. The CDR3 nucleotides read TGTGCCAGCAGTTCCACAGCGGGGTCGGTTACTGAGCAGTTCTTC.